A selection of T cell receptor beta chains follows, all from one sample in a study of type 1 and type 2 diabetes patients. MiXCR was run by TCRdb on the multiplex PCR reads, yielding one entry per CDR3 protein. The profile shows around 300,000 distinct CDR3 sequences, roughly 44% of them singletons. Sequences were obtained from peripheral blood mononuclear cells (PBMCs). The source is a man aged 18 to 29 with type 2 diabetes. Each CDR3 is given with its conserved first and last residue. D genes are given only for firm matches. Not all rows give a size; the values are once, few, many and, for expanded clones, a class.

d_call: -; clone_size: -; j_call: TRBJ2-3; v_call: TRBV20-1; cdr3_nt: TGCAGTGCTACTAGTATGGGGACGCAGTATTTT; cdr3_aa: CSATSMGTQYF
d_call: TRBD2; clone_size: -; j_call: TRBJ2-2; v_call: TRBV30; cdr3_nt: TGTGCCAGTAGTATAAGGGAGGGCGCGAACACCGGGGAGCTGTTTTTT; cdr3_aa: CASSIREGANTGELFF
d_call: -; clone_size: -; j_call: TRBJ2-5; v_call: TRBV12-5; cdr3_nt: TGTGCCAGCAGTCGGAGGGACACTGGGACCCAGTATTTC; cdr3_aa: CASSRRDTGTQYF
d_call: TRBD2; clone_size: once; j_call: TRBJ2-1; v_call: TRBV30; cdr3_nt: TGTGCCTGGAGTCCCCTAAGCGGGACGGGGGAAATGGAGCAGTTCTTC; cdr3_aa: CAWSPLSGTGEMEQFF
d_call: -; clone_size: -; j_call: TRBJ2-3; v_call: TRBV19; cdr3_nt: TGTGCCAGTAGTAGAGGTCTCACAGATACGCAGTATTTT; cdr3_aa: CASSRGLTDTQYF
d_call: TRBD1; clone_size: many; j_call: TRBJ2-7; v_call: TRBV10-1; cdr3_nt: TGCGCCAGCCATCCGGGACAGGTTGGCGAGCAGTACTTC; cdr3_aa: CASHPGQVGEQYF
d_call: -; clone_size: -; j_call: TRBJ1-2; v_call: TRBV19; cdr3_nt: TGTGCCAGTAGTATGAGACTGGCTAACTATGGCTACACCTTC; cdr3_aa: CASSMRLANYGYTF
d_call: -; clone_size: many; j_call: TRBJ1-4; v_call: TRBV2; cdr3_nt: TGTGCCAGCAGCCAAATGCAAAGGAGGAATGAAAAACTGTTTTTT; cdr3_aa: CASSQMQRRNEKLFF
d_call: -; clone_size: -; j_call: TRBJ2-2; v_call: TRBV24-1; cdr3_nt: TGTGCCACCAGTGATCCCACAGGGATGGCCGGGGAGCTGTTTTTT; cdr3_aa: CATSDPTGMAGELFF
d_call: TRBD1; clone_size: -; j_call: TRBJ1-6; v_call: TRBV7-2; cdr3_nt: TGTGCCAGCAGATCCCGGAGCGGGACAGGAATTTCACCCCTCCACTTT; cdr3_aa: CASRSRSGTGISPLHF
d_call: -; clone_size: once; j_call: TRBJ1-4; v_call: TRBV25-1; cdr3_nt: TGTGCCAGCAGTAATTTCAGGGGATCTGAAAAACTGTTTTTT; cdr3_aa: CASSNFRGSEKLFF
d_call: -; clone_size: few; j_call: TRBJ1-4; v_call: TRBV12-3/TRBV12-4; cdr3_nt: TGTGCCAGCAGGGCGGGAATTGCAACTAATGAAAAACTGTTTTTT; cdr3_aa: CASRAGIATNEKLFF
d_call: -; clone_size: -; j_call: TRBJ2-2; v_call: TRBV4-1; cdr3_nt: TGCGCCAGCAGCGGGTTAGCAGGGACCGGGGAGCTGTTTTTT; cdr3_aa: CASSGLAGTGELFF
d_call: -; clone_size: -; j_call: TRBJ1-1; v_call: TRBV7-3; cdr3_nt: TGTGCCAGCAGCCCTTCCCGGGCCCCGGGGTACACTGAAGCTTCCTTT; cdr3_aa: CASSPSRAPGYTEASF
d_call: -; clone_size: many; j_call: TRBJ2-2; v_call: TRBV19; cdr3_nt: TGTGCCAGTAGTGAGCGGTCGAACACCGGGGAGCTGTTTTTT; cdr3_aa: CASSERSNTGELFF
d_call: -; clone_size: -; j_call: TRBJ1-1; v_call: TRBV9; cdr3_nt: TGTGCCAGCAGCGTAGATGAGGGAACTGAAGCTTTCTTT; cdr3_aa: CASSVDEGTEAFF
d_call: TRBD2; clone_size: few; j_call: TRBJ2-2; v_call: TRBV30; cdr3_nt: TGTGCCTGGAAGTCGGGAGGGATTGACACCGGGGAGCTGTTTTTT; cdr3_aa: CAWKSGGIDTGELFF
d_call: -; clone_size: few; j_call: TRBJ2-3; v_call: TRBV2; cdr3_nt: TGTGCCACCAATACAGATACGCAGTATTTT; cdr3_aa: CATNTDTQYF
d_call: -; clone_size: -; j_call: TRBJ1-1; v_call: TRBV19; cdr3_nt: TGTGCCAGTAGTCTTCCGACAGCCCCGACTGAAGCTTTCTTT; cdr3_aa: CASSLPTAPTEAFF
d_call: TRBD2; clone_size: few; j_call: TRBJ2-7; v_call: TRBV6-5; cdr3_nt: TGTGCCAGCAGTTACACTGAGGGGGCGGGGGGGCGTGAGCAGTACTTC; cdr3_aa: CASSYTEGAGGREQYF
d_call: TRBD2; clone_size: -; j_call: TRBJ2-7; v_call: TRBV6-6; cdr3_nt: TGTGCCAGCAGCCGACTAGCGGTGCACGAGCAGTACTTC; cdr3_aa: CASSRLAVHEQYF
d_call: -; clone_size: -; j_call: TRBJ2-7; v_call: TRBV30; cdr3_nt: TGTGCCTGGAGTAGGATTAGGGAGCAGTACTTC; cdr3_aa: CAWSRIREQYF
d_call: -; clone_size: -; j_call: TRBJ2-7; v_call: TRBV7-6; cdr3_nt: TGTGCCAGCAGCCAAGGACAGATCTACGAGCAGTACTTC; cdr3_aa: CASSQGQIYEQYF
d_call: -; clone_size: many; j_call: TRBJ2-5; v_call: TRBV12-3/TRBV12-4; cdr3_nt: TGTGCCAGCAGTTTCATCGGGCAGGGAGAGACCCAGTACTTC; cdr3_aa: CASSFIGQGETQYF
d_call: -; clone_size: once; j_call: TRBJ1-4; v_call: TRBV7-9; cdr3_nt: TGTGCCAGCAGCCCAGACCCCCCTGAGGAAAAACTGTTTTTT; cdr3_aa: CASSPDPPEEKLFF
d_call: -; clone_size: -; j_call: TRBJ2-7; v_call: TRBV10-3; cdr3_nt: TGTGCCAGCAGTGAAACTGCAGGGAGCTCCTACGAGCAGTACTTC; cdr3_aa: CASSETAGSSYEQYF
d_call: TRBD1; clone_size: -; j_call: TRBJ1-5; v_call: TRBV6-1; cdr3_nt: TGTGCCAGCAGTGAAGAGGACAGGGCTCAGCCCCAGCATTTT; cdr3_aa: CASSEEDRAQPQHF
d_call: -; clone_size: few; j_call: TRBJ2-1; v_call: TRBV19; cdr3_nt: TGTGCCAGTAGTATATTGCAGGGGGAGGGTGAGCAGTTCTTC; cdr3_aa: CASSILQGEGEQFF
d_call: -; clone_size: -; j_call: TRBJ2-1; v_call: TRBV19; cdr3_nt: TGTGCCAGTAGGGGCCAGGCCTCCGCCCTTTTCGATGAGCAGTTCTTC; cdr3_aa: CASRGQASALFDEQFF
d_call: TRBD1; clone_size: -; j_call: TRBJ1-1; v_call: TRBV6-5; cdr3_nt: TGTGCCAGCAGTGATACGGGACAGGGAGGGTTGAGCACTGAAGTTTTCTTT; cdr3_aa: CASSDTGQGGLSTEVFF
d_call: TRBD2; clone_size: -; j_call: TRBJ2-7; v_call: TRBV15; cdr3_nt: TGTGCCACCAGCGCGCTAGCGGGGGGGCCCTACGAGCAGTACTTC; cdr3_aa: CATSALAGGPYEQYF
d_call: -; clone_size: few; j_call: TRBJ1-2; v_call: TRBV19; cdr3_nt: TGTGCCAGTAGTCGGCGGGACGACTATGGCTACACCTTC; cdr3_aa: CASSRRDDYGYTF
d_call: -; clone_size: -; j_call: TRBJ2-7; v_call: TRBV20-1; cdr3_nt: TGCAGTGCCGTGACACAGGCTTACGAGCAGTACTTC; cdr3_aa: CSAVTQAYEQYF
d_call: TRBD1; clone_size: -; j_call: TRBJ1-6; v_call: TRBV28; cdr3_nt: TGTGCCAGCAAGGAGGGGGCGCTGTCTCCACCCCTCCACTTT; cdr3_aa: CASKEGALSPPLHF
d_call: -; clone_size: few; j_call: TRBJ1-4; v_call: TRBV30; cdr3_nt: TGTGCCTGGAGGTCAGGGACCACAACTAATGAAAAACTGTTTTTT; cdr3_aa: CAWRSGTTTNEKLFF
d_call: -; clone_size: -; j_call: TRBJ2-1; v_call: TRBV19; cdr3_nt: TGTGCCAGTAGTAGTGGTCCCGCGATCCACGACAATGAGCAGCTCTTC; cdr3_aa: CASSSGPAIHDNEQLF
d_call: TRBD2; clone_size: few; j_call: TRBJ2-3; v_call: TRBV10-1; cdr3_nt: TGCGCCAGCAGTCCCGAGGGACTAGCGGGGGATGATACGCAGTATTTT; cdr3_aa: CASSPEGLAGDDTQYF
d_call: -; clone_size: -; j_call: TRBJ2-7; v_call: TRBV20-1; cdr3_nt: TGCAGTGCCCGAAGAGAGGGTCAGCAGGGTGACTACGAGCAGTACTTC; cdr3_aa: CSARREGQQGDYEQYF
d_call: -; clone_size: few; j_call: TRBJ1-1; v_call: TRBV27; cdr3_nt: TGTGCCAGCAGACAGGGCCTGAGGACTGAAGCTTTCTTT; cdr3_aa: CASRQGLRTEAFF
d_call: -; clone_size: few; j_call: TRBJ2-2; v_call: TRBV18; cdr3_nt: TGTGCCAGCTCACTCCAGGGGCCGAACACCGGGGAGCTGTTTTTT; cdr3_aa: CASSLQGPNTGELFF
d_call: -; clone_size: few; j_call: TRBJ1-1; v_call: TRBV4-1; cdr3_nt: TGCGCCAGCAGCCAAGCTTTACGATCGACAGGGAACACTGAAGCTTTCTTT; cdr3_aa: CASSQALRSTGNTEAFF
d_call: -; clone_size: -; j_call: TRBJ1-5; v_call: TRBV14; cdr3_nt: TGTGCCAGCAGCCCAAGACAGGTAGGGCAGCCCCAGCATTTT; cdr3_aa: CASSPRQVGQPQHF
d_call: TRBD2; clone_size: -; j_call: TRBJ2-7; v_call: TRBV28; cdr3_nt: TGTGCCAGCAGTTTATCTCGCGGGAGCCGATACGAGCAGTACTTC; cdr3_aa: CASSLSRGSRYEQYF
d_call: -; clone_size: few; j_call: TRBJ1-1; v_call: TRBV5-1; cdr3_nt: TGCGCCAGCAGCCCCCTCGGAAGGGAGAGATTAGGGGACACTGAAGCTTTCTTT; cdr3_aa: CASSPLGRERLGDTEAFF
d_call: -; clone_size: -; j_call: TRBJ2-7; v_call: TRBV15; cdr3_nt: TGTGCCACCAGCACCCGGGCGGGGTCCGGGGGCGCGCAGTACTTC; cdr3_aa: CATSTRAGSGGAQYF
d_call: -; clone_size: -; j_call: TRBJ2-1; v_call: TRBV7-2; cdr3_nt: TGTGCCAGCAGCTTGCGGTTGGCGGACCATTTGTTCTTC; cdr3_aa: CASSLRLADHLFF
d_call: TRBD1; clone_size: few; j_call: TRBJ1-1; v_call: TRBV19; cdr3_nt: TGTGCCAGTAGTTCAGGGGGGTCATGGACTGAAGCTTTCTTT; cdr3_aa: CASSSGGSWTEAFF
d_call: -; clone_size: many; j_call: TRBJ2-7; v_call: TRBV15; cdr3_nt: TGTGCCACCAGCAGCCTTACAGGGAGGGAGTCCTACGAGCAGTACTTC; cdr3_aa: CATSSLTGRESYEQYF
d_call: -; clone_size: few; j_call: TRBJ1-1; v_call: TRBV19; cdr3_nt: TGTGCCAGTAGTATCCTCGGGACGCTGAACACTGAAGCTTTCTTT; cdr3_aa: CASSILGTLNTEAFF
d_call: TRBD2; clone_size: -; j_call: TRBJ2-5; v_call: TRBV2; cdr3_nt: TGTGCCAGCAGTGACGGTAGCGGGAGGTGGGAGACCCAGTACTTC; cdr3_aa: CASSDGSGRWETQYF
d_call: TRBD1; clone_size: -; j_call: TRBJ2-7; v_call: TRBV27; cdr3_nt: TGTGCCAGCGGGACAGGGAGCAACGAGCAGTACTTC; cdr3_aa: CASGTGSNEQYF